This T cell receptor (beta chain) is from a study of T cell responses to AZD1222 COVID-19 vaccine. Overall study findings and caveats: Spike as a whole was targeted by vaccine-associated CD4 TCRs, dominant at 160-218 and 743-854.

Germline values: CDR1 SGHTA, CDR2 FQGNSA. Trimming took 5 bases from V and 6 from J, leaving 13 bases between them. The CDR3 spans 13 residues. The method was immunoSEQ multiplex PCR; TCRdb's version includes in-frame clones alone and lacks a portion of them. The data contain about 110,000 clones, around 90% of them singletons. Comment on this clone: Its antigen remains unknown.

The genes are TRBV7-2 and TRBJ1-2; D is ambiguous. This specimen was peripheral blood, taken 28 days after the second AZD1222 dose. The TCR originated in an adult who received the AZD1222 COVID-19 vaccine. The CDR3 region has the DNA TGTGCCAGCAGCCCCTCCCCCCCGAATGGCTACACCTTC. Encoded protein: CASSPSPPNGYTF.